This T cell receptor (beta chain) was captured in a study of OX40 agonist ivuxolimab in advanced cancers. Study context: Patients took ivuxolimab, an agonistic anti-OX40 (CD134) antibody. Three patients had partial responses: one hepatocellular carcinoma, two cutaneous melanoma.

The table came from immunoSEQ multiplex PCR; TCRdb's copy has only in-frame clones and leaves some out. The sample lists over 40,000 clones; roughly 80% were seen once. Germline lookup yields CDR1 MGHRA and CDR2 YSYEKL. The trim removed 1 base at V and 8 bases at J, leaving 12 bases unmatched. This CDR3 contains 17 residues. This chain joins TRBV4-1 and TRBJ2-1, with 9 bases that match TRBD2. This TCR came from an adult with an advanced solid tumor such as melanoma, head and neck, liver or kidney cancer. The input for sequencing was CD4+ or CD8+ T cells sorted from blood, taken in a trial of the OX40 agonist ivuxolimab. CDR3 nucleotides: TGCGCCAGCAGCCAAGCCCCGACTAGCGGAGTCGAGGATGAGCAGTTCTTC. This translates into CASSQAPTSGVEDEQFF.